Listed here are 18 T cell receptor beta chains from one sample, sequenced in a study of T cell changes during pregnancy in multiple sclerosis. Method: immunoSEQ multiplex PCR; TCRdb's copy keeps in-frame clones and lacks some. The sample consists of approximately 53,000 clones, approximately 90% of them appearing once. The sequenced sample was CD4+ T cells from peripheral blood mononuclear cells, obtained before pregnancy. The receptors here all came from a female donor with multiple sclerosis, enrolled in a pregnancy study.

The chain employs TRBV5-1 and TRBJ1-4; 9 bases are shared with TRBD1. The CDR3 has 16 residues. Trimming took 4 bases from V and 0 from J; bases not matched to a gene: 4. The germline V gene has CDR1 SGHRS and CDR2 YFSETQ. The CDR3 coding sequence is TGCGCCAGCAGCCGGACAGGGGCCTCAACTAATGAAAAACTGTTTTTT. Amino acid sequence: CASSRTGASTNEKLFF.

This clone showed up just once. The chain is built from TRBV27 and TRBJ1-5; D ambiguous. Looked up from germline, CDR1 is MNHEY and CDR2 is SMNVEV (reference sequence). The CDR3 is 13 amino acids. V shed 6 bases and J shed 11 bases, with 17 bases lying between them. Written as DNA, the CDR3 is TGTGCCAGCAGACCGGTGTACCCGGAGGCCCAGCATTTT. It specifies CASRPVYPEAQHF.

The chain couples TRBV28 to TRBJ2-3; the match to TRBD2 covers 10 bases. The germline CDR1 and CDR2 sequences are MDHEN and SYDVKM. Unmatched junction bases numbered 10, after V lost 6 bases and J lost 4 bases. CDR3 length equals 16 residues. The DNA for the CDR3 is TGTGCCAGCAGGTCCCCTCTAGCGGGAGCGTCAGATACGCAGTATTTT. Its protein product is CASRSPLAGASDTQYF.

This clone appeared once. This chain connects TRBV11-2 to TRBJ1-2, with TRBD1 as a possible D gene (5 bases). CDR1 and CDR2 (germline): SGHAT, FQNNGV. The CDR3 is made up of 14 amino acids. The V end was cut by 5 bases, the J end by 8 bases, with 18 bases between. The CDR3 DNA reads TGTGCCAGCAGCCCGACGCGGGGGGGTCACGGCTACACCTTC. This gives the protein CASSPTRGGHGYTF.

The rearrangement joins TRBV5-1 to TRBJ2-3; 7 bases align to TRBD2. CDR3 length: 15 residues. Germline loops: CDR1 SGHRS, CDR2 YFSETQ. V lost 2 bases to trimming and J lost 3 bases; unmatched junction nucleotides: 6. DNA of the CDR3: TGCGCCAGCAGCTTCGGCGGGAGTCGGACAGATACGCAGTATTTT. Protein: CASSFGGSRTDTQYF.

The chain links TRBV5-4 to TRBJ2-5; TRBD2 agrees at 14 bases. The J segment lost 7 bases and the V segment lost 5 bases, leaving 4 bases of the junction unmatched. The CDR3 totals 14 residues. Germline V gives CDR1 SGHNT, CDR2 YYREEE (reference sequence). This CDR3 reads CASSFGTSGRTQYF. In DNA, the CDR3 is TGTGCCAGCAGTTTTGGGACTAGCGGGAGGACCCAGTACTTC.

This clone was seen only once. The gene calls are TRBV19 and TRBJ2-3; 11 positions agree with TRBD2. Trimming at V came to 1 base and at J to 4 bases, leaving 7 bases not matched to a gene. The CDR3 totals 17 residues. Germline CDR1 reads LNHDA; CDR2 reads SQIVND (reference sequence). This CDR3 reads CASSIGTSGSRADTQYF. CDR3 in DNA: TGTGCCAGTAGTATAGGTACTAGCGGGAGTCGAGCAGATACGCAGTATTTT. Based on the CDR3 plus reference TRBV19 and TRBJ2-3, the full variable domain is DGGITQSPKYLFRKEGQNVTLSCEQNLNHDAMYWYRQDPGQGLRLIYYSQIVNDFQKGDIAEGYSVSREKKESFPLTVTSAQKNPTAFYLCASSIGTSGSRADTQYFGPGTRLTVL.

The sample holds one count of this clone. This sequence joins TRBV19 and TRBJ2-2; 10 bases are shared with TRBD2. The germline gives CDR1 LNHDA, CDR2 SQIVND (reference sequence). With 6 bases clipped from V and 5 bases from J, the junction kept 12 bases outside the gene matches. CDR3 size: 17 residues. In nucleotides, the CDR3 is TGTGCCAGTAGGCCCCGGACTAGCGGCTACGGGACCGGGGAGCTGTTTTTT. Translation gives CASRPRTSGYGTGELFF.

The chain is built from TRBV18 and TRBJ2-1; perhaps TRBD2 as D (5 bases). V was pared by 6 bases and J by 3 bases, with 15 bases between. The CDR3 consists of 15 residues. Germline V gene sequence: CDR1 KGHSH, CDR2 LQKENI. DNA for the CDR3: TGTGCCAGCTCTCCCTCCAGTACTAGCTACAATGAGCAGTTCTTC. Translation gives CASSPSSTSYNEQFF.

A few counts support this clone. CDR3 protein: CASSPTRGDTGELFF. CDR3 bases: TGTGCCAGCAGCCCGACCCGGGGGGACACCGGGGAGCTGTTTTTT. V is TRBV7-9 and J is TRBJ2-2; 7 positions match TRBD2. From germline, CDR1 is SEHNR and CDR2 FQNEAQ (reference sequence). This CDR3 spans 15 amino acids. J gave up 3 bases and V 5 bases, and 6 bases lay outside the gene matches.

The rearrangement uses TRBV6-6 and TRBJ1-5; D not resolved. Germline loops: CDR1 MNHNY, CDR2 SVGAGI (reference sequence). The CDR3 contains 13 residues. The V end was cut by 7 bases, the J end by 6 bases, with 13 bases between. The CDR3 spells CASTSLSGQPQHF. Here the CDR3 DNA reads TGTGCCAGCACCTCCCTCTCCGGTCAGCCCCAGCATTTT.

The J gene is TRBJ2-1, the V gene TRBV27; 10 nucleotides agree with TRBD1. The CDR3 length is 15 residues. The V gene's germline CDR1 is MNHEY and CDR2 SMNVEV (reference sequence). V was pared by 5 bases and J by 4 bases, with 5 bases of the junction left unmatched. The CDR3, as DNA: TGTGCCAGCAGTAAAGACAGGGGGCGATACAATGAGCAGTTCTTC. Its translation is CASSKDRGRYNEQFF.

CDR3 in amino acids: CASSDTSGGGVDTQYF. The DNA of the CDR3 is TGCGCCAGCAGTGACACTAGCGGGGGGGGAGTGGATACGCAGTATTTT. J is TRBJ2-3 and V is TRBV4-1, with 13 bases lining up with TRBD2. Germline CDR1 and CDR2: MGHRA and YSYEKL. Germline trimming cut 6 bases from V and 6 bases from J; bases unmatched to any gene: 9. The CDR3 contains 16 residues.

This chain joins TRBV6-6 and TRBJ2-2; the match to TRBD2 covers 11 bases. The CDR3 extends over 16 amino acids. Trimming removed 6 bases from V and 1 base from J; junction bases left unmatched: 4. Germline lookup yields CDR1 MNHNY and CDR2 SVGAGI (reference sequence). CDR3 protein: CASSRGTSGNTGELFF. The CDR3 DNA reads TGTGCCAGCAGCCGTGGGACTAGCGGGAACACCGGGGAGCTGTTTTTT.

The chain joins TRBV5-8 to TRBJ2-3, with D tentatively TRBD2 (5 bases). V lost 2 bases, J lost 0 bases, and 10 bases lay in between. From germline, CDR1 is SGHTS and CDR2 YDEGEE. The CDR3 length is 15 residues. DNA of the CDR3: TGTGCCAGCAGCTTAATCGGCGGGAGCACAGATACGCAGTATTTT. This codes for CASSLIGGSTDTQYF.

The chain carries TRBV19 and TRBJ2-5; D not resolved. The CDR3 loop spans 11 amino acids. Germline CDR1 and CDR2: LNHDA and SQIVND (reference sequence). V was shortened by 10 bases and J by 4 bases, with 10 bases between the two germline ends. This CDR3 reads CATGDIETQYF. The CDR3 DNA sequence: TGTGCCACCGGAGATATAGAGACCCAGTACTTC.

The J gene is TRBJ1-3, the V gene TRBV4-3, with TRBD1 as a possible D gene (6 bases). The CDR3 has 14 amino acids. The V and J ends lost 1 base and 8 bases respectively, with 12 bases between them. The germline CDR1 and CDR2 sequences are LGHNA and YSLEER. The CDR3 loop is CASSQGSAGDTIYF. The DNA of the CDR3 is TGCGCCAGCAGCCAAGGTTCCGCAGGGGACACCATATATTTT.

The DNA for the CDR3 is TGTGCCAGCAGTCCCTCAGGGGTCCAAGAGACCCAGTACTTC. It yields the protein CASSPSGVQETQYF. V gene TRBV6-1 combines with J gene TRBJ2-5; tentatively, D is TRBD1 (6 bases). CDR1 is MNHNS and CDR2 is SASEGT in the germline V gene. V lost 5 bases, J lost 1 base, and 11 bases lay in between. This CDR3 region has 14 residues.